This entry lists 13 T cell receptor beta chains sequenced from one sample in a study of CD8+ T cells in alopecia areata. Specified treatment: oral pan-JAK inhibitor, 5-10 mg twice daily. Extracted RNA was reverse transcribed into cDNA, the sequencing template. Here immunoSEQ multiplex PCR was the method, and the copy in TCRdb shows in-frame clones only, minus some. The sample gives 190,000 or so clones, roughly 62% of which show up once; around an eighth is in the top ten. Sequencing was performed on CD8+ T cells sorted from blood, taken at week 24, from a patient treated with tofacitinib. These receptors were taken from a human donor with alopecia areata.

This clone has just a few counts. The V call is TRBV30, the J call TRBJ1-1, with a weak D call TRBD1 (5 bases). Per the germline V gene, CDR1 is GTSNPN and CDR2 is SVGIG (reference sequence). Trimming took off 4 bases at V and 1 base at J, with 10 bases between the two ends. This CDR3 comprises 13 residues. The CDR3 DNA follows: TGTGCCTGGATAACTGGGGGGAACACTGAAGCTTTCTTT. Translating it yields CAWITGGNTEAFF.

This clone was observed a single time. The chain employs TRBV27 and TRBJ2-1; no firm D call. V lost 5 bases and J 5 bases, leaving 10 bases between the germline ends. CDR1 and CDR2 from the germline V gene are MNHEY and SMNVEV (reference sequence). This CDR3 is built from 13 residues. The CDR3 DNA sequence: TGTGCCAGCAGTGCCGATTCTCACAATGAGCAGTTCTTC. It encodes CASSADSHNEQFF.

V usage is TRBV30 and J usage is TRBJ2-1, with a weak D call TRBD2 (7 bases). The CDR3 loop spans 14 amino acids. Germline-derived CDR1 and CDR2 are GTSNPN and SVGIG (reference sequence). V lost 5 bases, J lost 7 bases, and 18 bases lay in between. In nucleotides, the CDR3 is TGTGCCTGGGAGCGAGGGGGGGCGATAAATGAGCAGTTCTTC. This translates into CAWERGGAINEQFF.

A single count supports this clone. This rearrangement joins TRBV5-1 to TRBJ1-1; possibly TRBD1 for D (6 bases). CDR1 and CDR2 from the germline V gene are SGHRS and YFSETQ. This CDR3 spans 15 amino acids. Trimming removed 0 bases from V and 6 bases from J, with 15 bases in between. For the CDR3, the DNA is TGCGCCAGCAGCTTGGCCGGCAGGGGTCGGGCTGAAGCTTTCTTT. Protein: CASSLAGRGRAEAFF. Variable domain in full (rest from reference TRBV5-1 and TRBJ1-1): KAGVTQTPRYLIKTRGQQVTLSCSPISGHRSVSWYQQTPGQGLQFLFEYFSETQRNKGNFPGRFSGRQFSNSRSEMNVSTLELGDSALYLCASSLAGRGRAEAFFGQGTRLTVV.

Here the CDR3 reads CSVAQGTNTEAFF. The CDR3 nucleotides are TGCAGCGTCGCACAGGGTACGAACACTGAAGCTTTCTTT. V gene TRBV29-1 combines with J gene TRBJ1-1, with D possibly TRBD1 on 6 matching bases. Per germline, CDR1 SQVTM and CDR2 ANQGSEA. V lost 6 bases, J lost 1 base, and 12 bases lay in between. This CDR3 has 13 amino acids.

The rearrangement uses TRBV5-6 and TRBJ1-1; maybe TRBD1 (5 bases). V dropped 2 bases and J dropped 6 bases, with 14 bases sitting between them. The germline V gene has CDR1 SGHDT and CDR2 YYEEEE. The CDR3 runs to 14 residues. The CDR3 reads CASSLPTKGPEAFF. CDR3 in DNA: TGTGCCAGCAGCTTACCTACCAAGGGGCCTGAAGCTTTCTTT.

This rearrangement joins TRBV27 to TRBJ2-1, with TRBD2 as a possible D gene (5 bases). The V and J ends lost 2 bases and 7 bases respectively, with 6 bases between them. The CDR3 is 12 amino acids. From germline, CDR1 is MNHEY and CDR2 SMNVEV (reference sequence). CDR3: CASSLPGNEQFF. CDR3 in DNA: TGTGCCAGCAGTTTACCGGGAAATGAGCAGTTCTTC.

This chain uses TRBV5-1 with TRBJ1-2, with D maybe TRBD1 (5 bases). CDR1 and CDR2 (germline): SGHRS, YFSETQ. V dropped 1 base and J dropped 1 base, with 17 bases sitting between them. The length of the CDR3 is 17 residues. This CDR3 reads CASSLSGAFGDNYGYTF. Written as DNA, the CDR3 is TGCGCCAGCAGCTTGAGCGGGGCCTTTGGGGATAACTATGGCTACACCTTC.

The J gene is TRBJ2-7, the V gene TRBV27; 9 bases are shared with TRBD2. Germline V gene lookup returns CDR1 MNHEY and CDR2 SMNVEV (reference sequence). There are 14 residues in the CDR3. V lost 6 bases and J lost 9; bases outside the gene matches: 12. CDR3 loop: CASSPTGSTSGQYF. The DNA for the CDR3 is TGTGCCAGCAGCCCGACAGGATCGACTAGCGGGCAGTACTTC.

The table lists this clone with a count of one. CDR3 region: CASSDGTSGAYNEQFF. CDR3 in DNA: TGTGCCAGCAGTGACGGGACTAGCGGGGCGTACAATGAGCAGTTCTTC. This rearrangement joins TRBV2 to TRBJ2-1, with 13 positions matching TRBD2. Germline-derived CDR1 and CDR2 are SNHLY and FYNNEI. The CDR3 contains 16 residues. The ends lost 3 bases at V and 4 bases at J; junction bases unmatched: 3.

This chain connects TRBV5-6 to TRBJ2-7; 8 bases are shared with TRBD2. V shed 4 bases and J 2 bases; nucleotides not matched to a gene: 5. This CDR3 is built from 14 residues. Germline V gives CDR1 SGHDT, CDR2 YYEEEE. The CDR3 here is CASSPGTRAYEQYF. CDR3 bases: TGTGCCAGCAGCCCCGGGACTAGGGCCTACGAGCAGTACTTC. The full variable domain, its missing parts supplied by reference TRBV5-6 and TRBJ2-7, is DAGVTQSPTHLIKTRGQQVTLRCSPKSGHDTVSWYQQALGQGPQFIFQYYEEEERQRGNFPDRFSGHQFPNYSSELNVNALLLGDSALYLCASSPGTRAYEQYFGPGTRLTVT.

This clone was seen a handful of times. The chain links TRBV29-1 to TRBJ2-1, with 9 positions matching TRBD2. The CDR3 runs to 17 residues. V was clipped by 3 bases and J by 0 bases; unmatched bases: 9. The germline V gene encodes CDR1 SQVTM and CDR2 ANQGSEA. CDR3 amino acids: CSVDLTSGFSSYNEQFF. The CDR3 DNA reads as TGCAGCGTTGATTTAACTAGCGGGTTCAGCTCCTACAATGAGCAGTTCTTC.

This chain joins TRBV7-9 and TRBJ1-2; D call uncertain. This CDR3 has 15 residues. Trimming stripped 5 bases from V and 3 bases from J, with 16 bases between. Germline CDR1 SEHNR, CDR2 FQNEAQ (reference sequence). CDR3 sequence reads: CASSQDGLGYYGYTF. The DNA for the CDR3 is TGTGCCAGCAGCCAGGACGGCTTGGGGTACTATGGCTACACCTTC.